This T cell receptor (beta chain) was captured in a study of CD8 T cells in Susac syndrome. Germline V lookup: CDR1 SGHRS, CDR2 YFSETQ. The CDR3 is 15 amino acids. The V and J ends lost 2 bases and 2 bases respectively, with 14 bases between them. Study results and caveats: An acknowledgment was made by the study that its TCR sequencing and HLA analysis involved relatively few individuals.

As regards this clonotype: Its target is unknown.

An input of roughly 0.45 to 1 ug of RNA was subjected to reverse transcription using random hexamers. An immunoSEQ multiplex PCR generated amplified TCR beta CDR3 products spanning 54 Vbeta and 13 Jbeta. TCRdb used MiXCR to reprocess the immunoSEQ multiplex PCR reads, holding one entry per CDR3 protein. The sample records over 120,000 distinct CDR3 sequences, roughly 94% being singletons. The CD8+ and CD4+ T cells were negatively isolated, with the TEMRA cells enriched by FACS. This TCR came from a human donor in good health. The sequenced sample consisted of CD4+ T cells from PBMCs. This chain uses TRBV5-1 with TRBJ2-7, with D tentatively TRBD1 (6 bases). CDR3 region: CASSFNRVGAYEQYF. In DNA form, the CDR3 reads TGCGCCAGCAGCTTCAACAGGGTTGGGGCCTACGAGCAGTACTTC.